Described below is a single T cell receptor beta chain sequence and its context. Original processing methods: Amplification of reference gene primers was used by the study to estimate nucleated cell counts. Produced via immunoSEQ multiplex PCR; TCRdb's table is partial and in-frame only. V and J calls and clone size are as listed in that table; D and trimming were resolved from the DNA. This table holds a few hundred thousand clones, approximately 90% found once. The data belong to a study of blood T cell repertoires in COVID-19. Study details: Both acute and convalescent COVID-19 samples were obtained from the United States, Italy and Spain.

CDR1 is LNHNV and CDR2 is YYDKDF in the germline V gene (reference sequence). CDR3 length equals 14 residues. V lost 5 bases to trimming and J lost 5 bases, with 15 bases between them. Adults between roughly 18 and 90 years of age took part from 24 US areas. Participants were placed into cohorts based on the clinical history they reported. This TCR derives from a woman aged 40 to 50 who had recovered from COVID-19. V gene TRBV15 combines with J gene TRBJ2-5; perhaps TRBD2 as D (6 bases). Sequencing used PBMCs or T cells enriched from blood (not recorded which). The CDR3 DNA is TGTGCCACCAGCTCCCCGGGACGGGGGGAGACCCAGTACTTC. Encoded protein: CATSSPGRGETQYF.